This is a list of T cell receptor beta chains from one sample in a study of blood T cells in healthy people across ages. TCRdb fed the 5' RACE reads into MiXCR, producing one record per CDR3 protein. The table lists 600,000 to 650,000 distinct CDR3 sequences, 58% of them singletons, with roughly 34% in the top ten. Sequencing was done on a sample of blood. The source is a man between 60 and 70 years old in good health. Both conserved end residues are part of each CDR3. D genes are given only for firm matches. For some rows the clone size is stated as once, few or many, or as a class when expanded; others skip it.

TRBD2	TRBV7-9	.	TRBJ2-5	CASASGGEETQYF	TGTGCCAGCGCTAGCGGGGGGGAAGAGACCCAGTACTTC
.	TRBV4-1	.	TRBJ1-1	CASSQGAMNTEAFF	TGCGCCAGCAGCCAAGGGGCGATGAACACTGAAGCTTTCTTT
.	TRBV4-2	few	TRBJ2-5	CASSQDTPGQETQYF	TGTGCCAGCAGCCAAGATACCCCAGGGCAAGAGACCCAGTACTTC
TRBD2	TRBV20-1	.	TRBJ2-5	CSARGGLAGSETQYF	TGCAGTGCTAGAGGGGGACTAGCGGGGTCAGAGACCCAGTACTTC
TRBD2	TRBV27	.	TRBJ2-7	CASSTLAGGSYEQYF	TGTGCCAGCAGTACGCTAGCGGGCGGCTCCTACGAGCAGTACTTC
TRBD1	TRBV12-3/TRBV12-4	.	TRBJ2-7	CASSFRQGANEQYF	TGTGCCAGCAGTTTCCGGCAGGGGGCAAACGAGCAGTACTTC
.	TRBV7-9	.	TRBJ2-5	CASSPKQTGGIETQYF	TGTGCCAGCAGTCCTAAACAGACAGGAGGAATCGAGACCCAGTACTTC
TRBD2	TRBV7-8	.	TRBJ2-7	CASSLVSGGRYEQYF	TGTGCCAGCAGCTTAGTTAGCGGGGGGCGTTACGAGCAGTACTTC
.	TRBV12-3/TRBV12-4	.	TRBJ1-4	CASNGAGFEKLFF	TGTGCCAGCAACGGTGCAGGGTTTGAAAAACTGTTTTTT
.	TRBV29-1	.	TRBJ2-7	CSVQRGGEQYF	TGCAGCGTTCAGAGGGGGGGCGAGCAGTACTTC
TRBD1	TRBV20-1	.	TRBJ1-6	CSAGGQGNSPLHF	TGCAGTGCTGGGGGACAGGGGAATTCACCCCTCCACTTT
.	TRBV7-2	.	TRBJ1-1	CASSLSAGRSNEAFF	TGTGCCAGCAGCTTAAGCGCCGGCAGAAGCAACGAAGCTTTCTTT
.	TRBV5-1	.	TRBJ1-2	CASSLSGGLPGYTF	TGCGCCAGCAGCTTGTCCGGCGGCCTCCCGGGCTACACCTTC
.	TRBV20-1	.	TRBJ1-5	CSILRTVNQPQHF	TGCAGTATCTTGCGGACAGTGAATCAGCCCCAGCATTTT
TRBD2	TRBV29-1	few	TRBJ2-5	CSQPSGLQETQYF	TGCAGCCAACCTAGCGGGCTCCAAGAGACCCAGTACTTC